These T cell receptor beta chains were read from a single sample in a study of cytotoxic CD8 clonotypes in ibrutinib-treated CLL. TCRdb's copy holds only in-frame clones and misses some; the assay was immunoSEQ multiplex PCR. This sample has some 200,000 clones, with 60% to 80% found just once. Source: PBMCs, taken after 12 months of ibrutinib treatment. These receptors were collected from a human donor with chronic lymphocytic leukemia. The CDR3 runs from the conserved cysteine through the conserved F or W. The D gene is left open where the match is weak. The size entry is marked missing in some rows and otherwise reads once, few, many or a size class.

D gene | J gene | clone size | V gene | CDR3 DNA | CDR3 protein
TRBD1 | TRBJ1-4 | - | TRBV15 | TGTGCCACCAGCAGACCTCGCCAGGGGGGTGAAAAACTGTTTTTT | CATSRPRQGGEKLFF
- | TRBJ2-2 | - | TRBV6-1 | TGTGCCAGCAGATTGAATCCGGGCACCGGGGAGCTGTTTTTT | CASRLNPGTGELFF
TRBD2 | TRBJ2-1 | - | TRBV11-3 | TGTGCCAGCAGCCTACTAGCGGGACCCTACAATGAGCAGTTCTTC | CASSLLAGPYNEQFF
- | TRBJ1-1 | - | TRBV7-8 | TGTGCCAGCAGCTTATATGGGGGCGGCATGGGCACTGAAGCTTTCTTT | CASSLYGGGMGTEAFF
- | TRBJ2-1 | - | TRBV7-2 | TGTGCCAGCAGCCGAACTGGGACGAGAAATGAGCAGTTCTTC | CASSRTGTRNEQFF
TRBD1 | TRBJ1-2 | once | TRBV20-1 | TGCAGTGCCGGGACAGGCTATGGCTACACCTTC | CSAGTGYGYTF
TRBD1 | TRBJ1-4 | once | TRBV19 | TGTGCCAGTATGGAGAAGGGGACAGGGCCTGAAAAACTGTTTTTT | CASMEKGTGPEKLFF
- | TRBJ2-7 | - | TRBV6-1 | TGTGCCAGCAGTGAAGCTGGTCCACTAGTGCAGTACTTC | CASSEAGPLVQYF
- | TRBJ2-7 | - | TRBV7-2 | TGTGCCAGCAGCTTAAGCCTAGGGCGGTCACCCTACGAGCAGTACTTC | CASSLSLGRSPYEQYF
- | TRBJ2-7 | - | TRBV28 | TGTGCCAGCAGTTTATCGGCTGGGAGGCAGTACTTC | CASSLSAGRQYF
- | TRBJ2-5 | few | TRBV15 | TGTGCCACCAGCAGAGATTCGAGGGCGGGGGAGACCCAGTACTTC | CATSRDSRAGETQYF
TRBD1 | TRBJ1-5 | - | TRBV10-2 | TGCGCCAGCAGAAGGACAGGCTATAGCAATCAGCCCCAGCATTTT | CASRRTGYSNQPQHF
TRBD2 | TRBJ2-1 | - | TRBV18 | TGTGCCAGCTCACCACGAGCGGGGGGGTACTACAATGAGCAGTTCTTC | CASSPRAGGYYNEQFF
TRBD2 | TRBJ2-7 | - | TRBV19 | TGTGCCAGTAGTCGCGCGGGAGGACTCGCCTCCTACGAGCAGTACTTC | CASSRAGGLASYEQYF
TRBD1 | TRBJ1-2 | once | TRBV30 | TGTGCCTGGATCAGGGGGCGCAGGGGCTACACCTTC | CAWIRGRRGYTF
- | TRBJ1-5 | - | TRBV30 | TGTGCCTGGAGTAACAGGGTATTAGGTAGTAGCAATCAGCCCCAGCATTTT | CAWSNRVLGSSNQPQHF
- | TRBJ2-5 | - | TRBV28 | TGTGCCAGCAGTTTCGGGTCCCAGGATAAAGAGACCCAGTACTTC | CASSFGSQDKETQYF
- | TRBJ1-2 | - | TRBV11-1 | TGTGCCAGCAGCACGACGGACGGGGGCTATGGCTACACCTTC | CASSTTDGGYGYTF
TRBD1 | TRBJ1-2 | - | TRBV5-4 | TGTGCCAGCAGGGTCGCTCGGACAGGGGGCGTTGGCTACACCTTC | CASRVARTGGVGYTF
- | TRBJ1-1 | - | TRBV5-6 | TGTGCCAGCAGCTTGGAAGTTGGGGCCGGGCTGAACACTGAAGCTTTCTTT | CASSLEVGAGLNTEAFF
- | TRBJ1-1 | - | TRBV6-5 | TGTGCCAGCAGTTACGTAGGGACGGGTCGAGCTTTCTTT | CASSYVGTGRAFF
TRBD1 | TRBJ1-5 | - | TRBV7-9 | TGTGCCAGCAGCGGTACAGGGGGAGATCAGCCCCAGCATTTT | CASSGTGGDQPQHF
TRBD1 | TRBJ1-2 | - | TRBV7-9 | TGTGCCAGCAGCTTAGGGACAGGGGAGGGCCGGGGCTACACCTTC | CASSLGTGEGRGYTF
TRBD1 | TRBJ1-2 | few | TRBV18 | TGTGCCAGCTCACCTCAGGGGGACAGCTCTAACTATGGCTACACCTTC | CASSPQGDSSNYGYTF
- | TRBJ1-1 | - | TRBV30 | TGTGCCTTTCGACAGCAGATGAACACTGAAGCTTTCTTT | CAFRQQMNTEAFF
- | TRBJ1-1 | - | TRBV6-5 | TGTGCCAGCATCGACAACGGATGGAGCACTGAAGCTTTCTTT | CASIDNGWSTEAFF
- | TRBJ1-2 | few | TRBV29-1 | TGCAGCGTTGAACTCAGGGTTGATGGCTACACCTTC | CSVELRVDGYTF
- | TRBJ2-7 | - | TRBV6-5 | TGTGCCAGCAGCAACCGGGACAAGTTCTACGAGCAGTACTTC | CASSNRDKFYEQYF
- | TRBJ2-1 | - | TRBV9 | TGTGCCAGCAGCCCGCTAGGGCAGGATGAGCAGTTCTTC | CASSPLGQDEQFF
TRBD1 | TRBJ2-7 | - | TRBV30 | TGTGCCTGGAGTAGAGGGACAGGGTTTTTCTACGAGCAGTACTTC | CAWSRGTGFFYEQYF
TRBD1 | TRBJ2-7 | - | TRBV18 | TGTGCCAGCTCACGGCCGGGACAGGGGGCCTACGAGCAGTACTTC | CASSRPGQGAYEQYF
TRBD2 | TRBJ2-7 | - | TRBV14 | TGTGCCAGCAGCCAAGATAGGGTTCGGCGGGAGACACCTCTAAGGGTCGAGCAGTACTTC | CASSQDRVRRETPLRVEQYF
TRBD1 | TRBJ2-4 | - | TRBV11-2 | TGTGCCAGCAGCTTAGCCAGGGGGCAGGGAAACATTCAGTACTTC | CASSLARGQGNIQYF
TRBD2 | TRBJ2-7 | - | TRBV5-1 | TGCGCCAGCAGCTTCGGTCCGGGAGGGCCCCAGGAGCAGTACTTC | CASSFGPGGPQEQYF
TRBD1 | TRBJ2-1 | - | TRBV30 | TGTGCCTGGGGGGGACAGTCCTACAATGAGCAGTTCTTC | CAWGGQSYNEQFF
TRBD1 | TRBJ1-2 | once | TRBV29-1 | TGCAGCGCCACAAGAGGGACAGGGGGCAACTATGGCTACACCTTC | CSATRGTGGNYGYTF
TRBD2 | TRBJ2-7 | - | TRBV7-8 | TGTGCCAGCAGCTTAGGCCAACTAGCGGGCGATACCTACGAGCAGTACTTC | CASSLGQLAGDTYEQYF
TRBD1 | TRBJ1-2 | - | TRBV29-1 | TGCAGCGTTGAAGAAGGGGGCAGAGGCTACACCTTC | CSVEEGGRGYTF
- | TRBJ2-7 | - | TRBV11-2 | TGTGCCAGCAGCTTTCCCCCGGGGGCCCAGCAGTACTTC | CASSFPPGAQQYF
- | TRBJ2-3 | - | TRBV5-1 | TGCGCCAGCAGCCCGTCCGATGGGAGGGATACGCAGTATTTT | CASSPSDGRDTQYF
TRBD1 | TRBJ1-2 | - | TRBV15 | TGTGCCACCAGCAGGGGGACAGGGAATGGCTACACCTTC | CATSRGTGNGYTF
- | TRBJ2-1 | few | TRBV11-2 | TGTGCCAGCAGACGGAGTAATGAGCAGTTCTTC | CASRRSNEQFF
- | TRBJ2-5 | once | TRBV9 | TGTGCCAGCAGCCCCGGGGGCCGGGAGACCCAGTACTTC | CASSPGGRETQYF
TRBD2 | TRBJ2-5 | once | TRBV5-1 | TGCGCCAGCAGCTTGGGTGGACTAGCGGGGGTTGTAGAGACCCAGTACTTC | CASSLGGLAGVVETQYF
TRBD2 | TRBJ2-7 | - | TRBV27 | TGTGCCAGCAGAGGGGGACTAGCGGGACTCTACGAGCAGTACTTC | CASRGGLAGLYEQYF
- | TRBJ1-1 | once | TRBV29-1 | TGCAGCGCCGGGACAATGAACACTGAAGCTTTCTTT | CSAGTMNTEAFF
- | TRBJ2-1 | - | TRBV4-2 | TGTGCCAGCAGCCAAGACCCCGGGAAGAACAATGAGCAGTTCTTC | CASSQDPGKNNEQFF
TRBD1 | TRBJ1-5 | few | TRBV7-2 | TGTGCCAGCAGCCAAGGGACAGATAGCAATCAGCCCCAGCATTTT | CASSQGTDSNQPQHF
- | TRBJ2-3 | few | TRBV9 | TGTGCCAGCCACGGGAGTAGCACAGATACGCAGTATTTT | CASHGSSTDTQYF
- | TRBJ1-2 | few | TRBV2 | TGTGCCGCGAGGCTCCGGGCCAACTATGGCTACACCTTC | CAARLRANYGYTF